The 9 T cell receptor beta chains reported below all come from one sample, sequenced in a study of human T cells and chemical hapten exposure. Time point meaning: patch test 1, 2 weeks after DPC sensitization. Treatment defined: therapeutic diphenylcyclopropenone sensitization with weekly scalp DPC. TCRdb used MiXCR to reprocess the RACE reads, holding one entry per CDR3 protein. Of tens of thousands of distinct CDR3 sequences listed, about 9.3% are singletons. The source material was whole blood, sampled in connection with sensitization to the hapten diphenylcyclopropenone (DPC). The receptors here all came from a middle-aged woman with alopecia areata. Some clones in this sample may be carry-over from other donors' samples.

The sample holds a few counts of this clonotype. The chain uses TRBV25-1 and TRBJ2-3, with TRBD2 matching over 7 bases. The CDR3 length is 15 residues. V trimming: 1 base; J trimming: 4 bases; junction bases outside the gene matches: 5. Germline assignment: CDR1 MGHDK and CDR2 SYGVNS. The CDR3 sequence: CASSEFGGGADTQYF. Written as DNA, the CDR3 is TGTGCCAGCAGTGAATTCGGGGGAGGGGCAGATACGCAGTATTTT.

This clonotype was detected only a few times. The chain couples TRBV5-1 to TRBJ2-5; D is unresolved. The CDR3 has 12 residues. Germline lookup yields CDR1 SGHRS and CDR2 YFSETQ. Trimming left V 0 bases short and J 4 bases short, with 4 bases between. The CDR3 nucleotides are TGCGCCAGCAGCTTGGTTTCAGAGACCCAGTACTTC. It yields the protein CASSLVSETQYF. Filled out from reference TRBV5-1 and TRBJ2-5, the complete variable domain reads KAGVTQTPRYLIKTRGQQVTLSCSPISGHRSVSWYQQTPGQGLQFLFEYFSETQRNKGNFPGRFSGRQFSNSRSEMNVSTLELGDSALYLCASSLVSETQYFGPGTRLLVL.

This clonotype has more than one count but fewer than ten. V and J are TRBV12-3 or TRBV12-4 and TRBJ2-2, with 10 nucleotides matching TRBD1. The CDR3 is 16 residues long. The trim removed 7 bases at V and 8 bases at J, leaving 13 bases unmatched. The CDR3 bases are TGTGCCAGCACCCCCCCGGGACAGGGGATTAGGGGGGAGCTGTTTTTT. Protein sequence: CASTPPGQGIRGELFF.

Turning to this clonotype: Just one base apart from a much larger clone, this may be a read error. The CDR3 nucleotides are TGCGCCAGCAGCTTGGTCGTCGGGGTTCTGGACACTGAAGCTTTCTTT. Its translation: CASSLVVGVLDTEAFF. The chain has TRBV5-1 and TRBJ1-1, with D unresolved. CDR3 length: 16 residues. CDR1 and CDR2 (germline): SGHRS, YFSETQ. Trimming removed 0 bases at V and 3 bases at J, with 15 bases between.

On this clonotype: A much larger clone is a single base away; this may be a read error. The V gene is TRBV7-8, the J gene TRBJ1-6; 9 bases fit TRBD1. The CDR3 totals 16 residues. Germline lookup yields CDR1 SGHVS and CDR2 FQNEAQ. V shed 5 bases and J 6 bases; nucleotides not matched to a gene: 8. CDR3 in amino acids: CASSLWDRDPNSPLHF. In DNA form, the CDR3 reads TGTGCCAGCAGCCTGTGGGACAGGGACCCTAATTCACCCCTCCACTTT.

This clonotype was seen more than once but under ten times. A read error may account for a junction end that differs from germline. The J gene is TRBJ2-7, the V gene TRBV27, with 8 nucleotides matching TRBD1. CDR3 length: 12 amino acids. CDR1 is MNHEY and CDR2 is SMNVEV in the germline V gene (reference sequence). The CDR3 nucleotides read TGTGCCAGCGGTACTCTGCGGACAGGGCGCCACTTC. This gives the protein CASGTLRTGRHF.

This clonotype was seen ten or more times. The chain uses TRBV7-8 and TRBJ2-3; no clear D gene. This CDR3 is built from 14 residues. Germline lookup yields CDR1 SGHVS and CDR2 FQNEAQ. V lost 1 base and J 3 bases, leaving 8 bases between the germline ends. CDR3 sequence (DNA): TGTGCCAGCAGCTTAGAGCTGAGGACAGATACGCAGTATTTT. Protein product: CASSLELRTDTQYF.

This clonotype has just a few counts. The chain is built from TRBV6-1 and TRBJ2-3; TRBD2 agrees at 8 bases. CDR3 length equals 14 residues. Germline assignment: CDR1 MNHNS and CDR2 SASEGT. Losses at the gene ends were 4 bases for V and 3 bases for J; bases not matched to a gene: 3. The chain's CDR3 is CASSGGGQTDTQYF. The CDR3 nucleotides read TGTGCCAGCAGTGGCGGGGGGCAAACAGATACGCAGTATTTT.

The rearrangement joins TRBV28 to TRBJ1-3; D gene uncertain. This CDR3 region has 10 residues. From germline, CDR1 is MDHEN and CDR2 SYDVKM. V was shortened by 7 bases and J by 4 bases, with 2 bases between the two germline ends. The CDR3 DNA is TGTGCCAGCAACGGAAACACCATATATTTT. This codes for CASNGNTIYF.